The 9 T cell receptor beta chains in this list originate from one sample, sequenced in a study of shared clonotypes between healthy human individuals. Generated by immunoSEQ multiplex PCR, the TCRdb table keeps only in-frame clones and is missing some. The table lists under 150,000 clones, 65% to 75% of them singletons. Material: memory CD8+ T cells sorted from blood. Described subset: CD45RO+ cells pooled with CCR7-negative TemRA cells. The receptors here all came from a woman aged 25 to 39 in good health.

The chain combines TRBV13 with TRBJ2-7; 10 bases match TRBD1. Germline V gives CDR1 PRHDT, CDR2 FYEKMQ (reference sequence). Trimming cost V 4 bases and J 2 bases; bases outside gene matches: 8. The CDR3 totals 16 residues. The CDR3 nucleotides read TGTGCCAGCAGCTCCTCCGGGACAGGGGCCCCCTACGAGCAGTACTTC. Its translation is CASSSSGTGAPYEQYF.

The V call is TRBV5-1, the J call TRBJ2-2; D gene ambiguous. The CDR3 has 14 amino acids. Germline CDR1 reads SGHRS; CDR2 reads YFSETQ. Trimming removed 2 bases from V and 6 bases from J, with 11 bases in between. The CDR3 nucleotides are TGCGCCAGCAGCTTCCGCCCGGGCGCCGGGGAGCTGTTTTTT. This gives the protein CASSFRPGAGELFF.

CDR3 coding DNA: TGTGCCAGCAGCCCCGGCGGGAGGCCCTACGAGCAGTACTTC. This sequence encodes CASSPGGRPYEQYF. This chain connects TRBV7-7 to TRBJ2-7, with 8 bases that match TRBD2. The junction had 5 bases not matched to a gene; V was cut back by 5 bases and J by 2 bases. The germline V gene encodes CDR1 SSHAT and CDR2 FNYEAQ (reference sequence). CDR3 length equals 14 residues. The full variable domain, rest sourced from reference TRBV7-7 and TRBJ2-7, is GAGVSQSPRYKVTKRGQDVTLRCDPISSHATLYWYQQALGQGPEFLTYFNYEAQPDKSGLPSDRFSAERPEGSISTLTIQRTEQRDSAMYRCASSPGGRPYEQYFGPGTRLTVT.

The chain has TRBV6-9 and TRBJ2-7; no reliable D call. The CDR3 totals 13 residues. Germline CDR1 is MNHGY and CDR2 is SVAAGI. With 1 base removed from V and 4 bases from J, the gap between germline ends came to 8 bases. In DNA, the CDR3 is TGTGCCAGCAGTTATTTCCTCCGGTACGAGCAGTACTTC. Amino acid sequence: CASSYFLRYEQYF.

The V call is TRBV6-1, the J call TRBJ2-5; D tentatively reads TRBD1 or TRBD2 (5 bases each). The CDR3 runs 15 residues. CDR1 and CDR2 from the germline V gene are MNHNS and SASEGT. Trimming took 2 bases from V and 5 from J, leaving 15 bases between them. The CDR3 here is CASSETTGGVETQYF. In DNA form, the CDR3 reads TGTGCCAGCAGTGAAACAACAGGAGGAGTCGAGACCCAGTACTTC.

The table lists this clone with a count of one. A far larger clone is off by one base, so a read error is likely. Other DNA sequences from this sample encode an identical CDR3 as well. The rearrangement uses TRBV6-5 and TRBJ1-5, with 8 bases lining up with TRBD1. Per the germline V gene, CDR1 is MNHEY and CDR2 is SVGAGI. CDR3 size: 15 residues. The CDR3: CASSSDREPYQPQHF. The CDR3 nucleotides are TGTGCCAGTAGTTCGGACAGGGAGCCTTATCAGCCCCAGCATTTT.

V gene TRBV27 combines with J gene TRBJ2-3; D possibly corresponds to TRBD1 (5 bases). The CDR3 runs 11 residues. CDR1 and CDR2 from the germline V gene are MNHEY and SMNVEV (reference sequence). Trimming took 3 bases from V and 15 from J, leaving 13 bases between them. Written as DNA, the CDR3 is TGTGCCAGCAGTTTTCTAGGGGTTCCTTATTTT. It is translated as CASSFLGVPYF.

The chain recombines TRBV9 with TRBJ2-5; 8 nucleotides match TRBD1. Trimming at V came to 4 bases and at J to 1 base, leaving 9 bases not matched to a gene. The CDR3 length is 16 residues. CDR1 and CDR2 from the germline V gene are SGDLS and YYNGEE. CDR3 loop: CASSTRQGHSQETQYF. The CDR3 bases are TGTGCCAGCAGCACAAGACAGGGGCACTCCCAAGAGACCCAGTACTTC. Together with reference TRBV9 and TRBJ2-5, the CDR3 gives the full variable domain: DSGVTQTPKHLITATGQRVTLRCSPRSGDLSVYWYQQSLDQGLQFLIQYYNGEERAKGNILERFSAQQFPDLHSELNLSSLELGDSALYFCASSTRQGHSQETQYFGPGTRLLVL.

The rearrangement joins TRBV7-8 to TRBJ2-7; TRBD1 agrees at 7 bases. Trimming took 5 bases from V and 3 from J; bases not matched to a gene: 10. This CDR3 region has 15 residues. From germline, CDR1 is SGHVS and CDR2 FQNEAQ. Here the CDR3 reads CASSPQGLKVYEQYF. CDR3 DNA: TGTGCCAGCAGCCCACAGGGGCTAAAGGTCTACGAGCAGTACTTC.